The present TCR beta chain was sequenced within a study of response to subunit inactivated influenza vaccine (dated by TCRdb to about 2018). For context, the study as a whole: Deep quantitative profiling of the T cell receptor repertoire was used in the study to follow responses to a trivalent subunit inactivated influenza vaccine. Paper-wide results and their limitations: It was suggested by the authors that each seasonal influenza vaccination may recruit only a limited number of new T cells.

As regards this clonotype: This clone's antigen is unknown. Base qualities were left out, and no much larger clone turns up one base away.

Receptor libraries were prepared by RT-PCR. The sequencing machine was an Illumina HiSeq 2500. The raw public data were reprocessed by TCRdb itself: fastp quality trimming at Q25, MiXCR clonotype calling, in-frame beta chains only. A single entry per CDR3 protein holds the most common genes and DNA from its merged rows. The sample table lists around 580,000 distinct CDR3 sequences, approximately 15% of them with a count of one. The ten largest clonotypes hold around 10% of the sample. The CDR3 goes from the cysteine to the phenylalanine over 15 residues. CDR3 DNA only is kept here, 45 bases in frame from base 1. V is cut by 7 bases and J by 4 bases, and the space between the germline ends is 16 bases. The germline V gene gives CDR1 as MNHEY and CDR2 as SVGEGT.

The chain couples TRBV6-2 or TRBV6-3 to TRBJ2-2, with the D call tentatively TRBD1 or TRBD2, each fitting 6 bases. The receptor comes from a man between 45 and 60 years old who received an inactivated influenza vaccine. Donor details come from another sample of the same person, matched by shared clones. The specimen was PBMCs from blood, collected about 11 days after vaccination. In nucleotide form, the sequence is TGTGCCAGCACCAAGGGGGGCGCCGGCACCGGGGAGCTGTTTTTT. It encodes CASTKGGAGTGELFF.